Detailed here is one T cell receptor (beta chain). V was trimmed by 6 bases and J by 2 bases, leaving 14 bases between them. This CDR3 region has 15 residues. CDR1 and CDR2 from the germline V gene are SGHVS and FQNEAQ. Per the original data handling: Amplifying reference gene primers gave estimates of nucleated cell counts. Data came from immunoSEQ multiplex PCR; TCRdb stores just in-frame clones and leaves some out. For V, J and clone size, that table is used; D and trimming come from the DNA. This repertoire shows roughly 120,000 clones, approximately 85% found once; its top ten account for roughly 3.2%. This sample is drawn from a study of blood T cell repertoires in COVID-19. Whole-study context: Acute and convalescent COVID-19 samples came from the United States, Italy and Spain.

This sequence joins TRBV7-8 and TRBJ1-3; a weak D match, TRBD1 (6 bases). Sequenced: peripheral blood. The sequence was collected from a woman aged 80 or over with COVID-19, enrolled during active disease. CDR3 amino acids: CASRPSGETGNTIYF. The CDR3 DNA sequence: TGTGCCAGCAGACCCTCAGGGGAGACTGGAAACACCATATATTTT.